This T cell receptor (beta chain) was found in a study of regulatory T cells in long-lasting Graves disease. CDR3 size: 16 residues. V was pared by 5 bases and J by 4 bases, with 10 bases of the junction left unmatched. Germline V gene lookup returns CDR1 MDHEN and CDR2 SYDVKM. Libraries of TCR beta came from iRepertoire HTBI primers plus Arm-PCR of CDR3 regions. TCRdb analysed the multiplex PCR reads with MiXCR anew, one entry per CDR3 protein. This sample yields more than 400,000 distinct CDR3 sequences, of which about 16% are seen a single time; roughly 10% belongs to the top ten. Time point noted: newly diagnosed GD, antithyroid drugs for less than 3 months. Preparation of the TCR library used RNA extracted from PBMCs. A note on this clonotype: Given a much more abundant clone one base away, this may be a read error. The conserved closing phenylalanine or tryptophan is absent in this CDR3, likely reflecting a read error.

This sample also belongs to another study, concerning T cells in Graves' hyperthyroidism and ophthalmopathy.

This chain connects TRBV28 to TRBJ2-1; 8 nucleotides match TRBD1. The sequences come from peripheral blood mononuclear cells (PBMCs), collected at new diagnosis, from a patient treated with antithyroid drugs. This clonotype was sampled from a woman in her 30s with Graves disease. In DNA form, the CDR3 reads TGTGCCAGCAGTACACCCCGGACAGGGTGGTACAATGAGCAGTTCTGC. This encodes CASSTPRTGWYNEQFC.